The following is a T cell receptor (beta chain) sequence with its context. It lacks a known antigen. There are no base qualities to consult, and no much larger clone falls within one base. Including the terminal cysteine and phenylalanine, the CDR3 comprises 15 residues. Only the CDR3 DNA stays, 45 bases, in frame from base 1. The donors were healthy, HIV-negative adults who had no recently reported acute infections or vaccinations. All donors were Caucasian adults living in Nashville, Tennessee, USA. CD4+ T cells were enriched through magnetic negative selection, after which naive cells were positively selected on CD45RA and the remaining negative fraction served as the memory subset. Blood was collected by leukapheresis, and PBMCs were isolated by Ficoll-Histopaque density gradient centrifugation and then cryopreserved in liquid nitrogen vapor phase. Purity and quantity of every magnetically sorted T cell population were checked by analytical flow cytometry. Genomic DNA was isolated from every sorted fraction and measured by UV absorbance on a Nanodrop 2000c.

TCR CDR3 regions were amplified from genomic DNA by multiplex PCR using the deep immunoSEQ assay. Genomic DNA extracted from each cell subset was distributed evenly over all wells of several immunoSEQ 96-well plates, and each plate served as one replicate. Each replicate PCR for sorted subsets received around 210 ng genomic DNA, equal to tens of thousands of T cell genomes. Purified libraries were measured with a Qubit 3.0 fluorometer, size-checked on a Bioanalyzer 2100, and measured again with the KAPA Library Quantification kit. Each immunoSEQ 96-well plate was sequenced on its own single-read 150-cycle Illumina NextSeq 550 flow cell. The published analysis was carried out like this. Because the immunoSEQ output included only junctional sequences and no quality scores, the filtering could not be the same as the filtering used for full-length reads. To assign V/J genes and CDR3, sequences were annotated using PyIR, a Python wrapper for IgBLAST v1.9, with IMGT germline references. Reads with weak V/J assignments (E-value above 1e-6), missing CDR3, stop codons, out-of-frame junctions, or ambiguous translated residues were removed. V3J clonotypes were defined by identical inferred V gene, J gene, and CDR3 amino acid sequence. Percentage overlap between repertoires was calculated by dividing the number of shared unique clonotypes by the size of the smaller repertoire. Repertoire richness was assessed with RTK rarefaction, the Chao1 estimator, and Recon v2.1 estimates of unobserved clonotypes. Generation probabilities were computed with OLGA for all TCRbeta clonotypes obtained by the gDNA method from a few donors. The source is immuneACCESS, and TCRdb retained only in-frame sequences with V and J called. Part of the clones is not carried over; for the studies checked, unresolved V genes explain less than half of this, and the remainder is unexplained. V, J and clone size were drawn from that table, and D and trimming were deduced from the DNA. The sample data list approximately 1.5 million clones, and 98% of these were observed just once. The ten largest clones represent 0.4% to 0.55% of the sample.

These data are taken from a study of shared clonotypes between healthy human individuals (TCRdb year 2020). Some background on the complete study: The cohort comprised a couple of women and three men aged 18 to 49 years. For each donor, CD4 naive and CD4 memory were each given three plates, CD8 naive was given two plates, and CD8 memory was given one plate. To increase sequencing depth and limit assay-specific biases, TCR repertoire library preparation and sequencing were carried out by different laboratories using diverse techniques. Blood TCR repertoires of roughly five healthy adults were deeply sequenced to estimate repertoire size and the extent of clonotype sharing between individuals. Per donor, leukapheresis produced somewhere between about 0.94 and 10 billion PBMCs. What the research found in general, with its limitations: Sharing across four donors was observed for about 5% of naive CD4, 3% to 4% of naive CD8, around 2.5% of memory CD4, and roughly 0.4% of memory CD8 clonotypes. Based on pairwise subsampling, the degree of clonotype sharing among donors was expected to be affected by sequencing depth. Even with the large sequencing depth, rarefaction of the sorted-subset datasets indicated that sequencing was incomplete. Compared with non-shared clonotypes, clonotypes shared by all four sorted-subset donors had higher generation probabilities. Naive subsets generally had larger estimated clonotype richness than memory subsets. Because the study included only a small number of donors, the genetic and exposure-history diversity represented was limited. Sampling was restricted to blood, and TCR repertoires in tissues likely differ from the TCR repertoires found in blood.

This TCR was sampled from a man in his thirties or forties in good health. Sequenced sample: naive CD4+ T cells sorted from blood. The sample's cell subset or site label, decoded: CD45RA+ positively selected. The sequence links TRBV12-2 to TRBJ2-7; the DNA was not compared with TRBD2, the D call given in the table. TRBV12-2 is recorded as a pseudogene. At the DNA level, the sequence is TGTGCAAGTCGCTTAGCGATGGGGGGGTCCCACGAGCAGTACTTC. Translation gives CASRLAMGGSHEQYF.